Sequencing of this T cell receptor beta chain was carried out in a study of shared clonotypes between healthy human individuals. This CDR3 region has 14 residues. V was cut by 1 base and J by 3 bases, with 9 bases left in between. Germline V gene data show CDR1 as MGHRA and CDR2 as YSYEKL. This clone appeared a few times. Its specificity is unknown. Findings and limits, study-wide: Non-shared clonotypes displayed generation probabilities falling below those of clonotypes present in all four donors.

Deep-level assay runs were performed. Repertoires were generated with immunoSEQ multiplex PCR, while TCRdb's copy carries only in-frame clones and drops some. The table has millions of clones, 93% seen once. Naive-designated CD8 cells lacked CD45RO, were positively enriched for CCR7, and omitted terminally differentiated effector memory CD45RA+ cells. The source is a man in his late teens or twenties in good health. Some clones in this sample may be carry-over from other donors' samples. The specimen sequenced was naive CD8+ T cells from PBMCs. V usage is TRBV4-1 and J usage is TRBJ1-1; D is unclear. The CDR3 loop reads CASSQGQVYTEAFF. The CDR3 DNA reads as TGCGCCAGCAGCCAAGGGCAGGTTTACACTGAAGCTTTCTTT.